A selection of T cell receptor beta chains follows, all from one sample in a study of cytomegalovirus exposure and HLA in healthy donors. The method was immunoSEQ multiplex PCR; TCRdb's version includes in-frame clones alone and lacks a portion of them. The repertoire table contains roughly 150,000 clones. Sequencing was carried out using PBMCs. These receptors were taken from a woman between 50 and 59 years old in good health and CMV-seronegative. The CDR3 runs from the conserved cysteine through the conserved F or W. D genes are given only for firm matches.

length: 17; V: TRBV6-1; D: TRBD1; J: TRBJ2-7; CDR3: CASSAERVGQRSYEQYF; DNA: TGTGCCAGCAGTGCCGAACGCGTGGGACAGCGCTCCTACGAGCAGTACTTC
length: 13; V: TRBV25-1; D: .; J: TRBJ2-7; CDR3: CASSDPRRYEQYF; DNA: TGTGCCAGCAGTGATCCACGCCGGTACGAGCAGTACTTC
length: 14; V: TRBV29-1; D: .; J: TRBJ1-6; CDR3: CSVAVGTRNSPLHF; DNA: TGCAGCGTTGCGGTCGGGACACGAAATTCACCCCTCCACTTT
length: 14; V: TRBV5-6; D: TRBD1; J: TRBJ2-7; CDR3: CASSPGTAYYEQYF; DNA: TGTGCCAGCAGCCCAGGGACAGCTTACTACGAGCAGTACTTC
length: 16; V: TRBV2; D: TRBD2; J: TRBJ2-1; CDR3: CASMMTSGSSYNEQFF; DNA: TGTGCCAGCATGATGACTAGCGGCAGCTCCTACAATGAGCAGTTCTTC
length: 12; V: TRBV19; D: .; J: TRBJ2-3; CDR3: CASTASTDTQYF; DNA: TGTGCCAGTACCGCGAGCACAGATACGCAGTATTTT
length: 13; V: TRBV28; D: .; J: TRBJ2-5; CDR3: CAIKTGGRETQYF; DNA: TGTGCCATCAAGACAGGTGGGAGAGAGACCCAGTACTTC
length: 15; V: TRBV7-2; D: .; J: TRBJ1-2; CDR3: CASSLVVGPNYGYTF; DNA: TGTGCCAGCAGCTTAGTCGTGGGCCCCAACTATGGCTACACCTTC
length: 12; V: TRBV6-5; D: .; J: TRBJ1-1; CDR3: CASSERGLRAFF; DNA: TGTGCCAGCAGTGAACGGGGATTAAGGGCTTTCTTT
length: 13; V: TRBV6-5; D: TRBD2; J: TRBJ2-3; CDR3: CASRRGGEDTQYF; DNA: TGTGCCAGCAGGCGGGGGGGCGAGGATACGCAGTATTTT
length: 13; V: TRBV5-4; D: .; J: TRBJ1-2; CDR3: CASSATSNYGYTF; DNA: TGTGCCAGCAGCGCGACATCTAACTATGGCTACACCTTC
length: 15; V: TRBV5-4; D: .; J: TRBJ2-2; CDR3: CASSFPSYLSGELFF; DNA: TGTGCCAGCAGCTTCCCCTCTTATCTTAGCGGGGAGCTGTTTTTT
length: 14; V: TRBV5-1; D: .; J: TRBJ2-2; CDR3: CASTPGQNTGELFF; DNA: TGCGCCAGCACCCCCGGACAGAACACCGGGGAGCTGTTTTTT
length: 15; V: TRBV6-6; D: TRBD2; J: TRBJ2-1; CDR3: CATLPAGGFYNEQFF; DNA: TGTGCCACTCTACCGGCGGGGGGATTTTACAATGAGCAGTTCTTC
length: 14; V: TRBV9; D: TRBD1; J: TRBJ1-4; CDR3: CASSPGTGWEKLFF; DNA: TGTGCCAGCAGCCCCGGGACAGGGTGGGAAAAACTGTTTTTT
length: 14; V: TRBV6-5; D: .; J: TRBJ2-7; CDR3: CASSLQGFRHEQYF; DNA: TGTGCCAGCAGCTTGCAGGGGTTTAGGCACGAGCAGTACTTC
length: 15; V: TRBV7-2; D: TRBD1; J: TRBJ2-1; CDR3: CASSGDRGSYNEQFF; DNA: TGTGCCAGCAGTGGGGACAGGGGATCCTACAATGAGCAGTTCTTC
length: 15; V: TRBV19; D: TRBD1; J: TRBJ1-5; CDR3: CASSIGQGHNQPQHF; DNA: TGTGCCAGTAGTATAGGACAGGGTCACAATCAGCCCCAGCATTTT
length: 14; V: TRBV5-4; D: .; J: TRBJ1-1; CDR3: CASSPRIPNTEAFF; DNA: TGTGCCAGCAGCCCCAGGATCCCGAACACTGAAGCTTTCTTT
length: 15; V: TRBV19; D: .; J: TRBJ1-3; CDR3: CASTRRGDPGNTIYF; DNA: TGTGCCAGTACCCGGCGGGGGGATCCTGGAAACACCATATATTTT
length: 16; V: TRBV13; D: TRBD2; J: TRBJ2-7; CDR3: CASSPGLAGVSNEQYF; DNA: TGTGCCAGCAGCCCAGGCCTAGCGGGAGTTTCCAACGAGCAGTACTTC
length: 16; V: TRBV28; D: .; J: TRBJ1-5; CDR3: CASSSPGRGYNQPQHF; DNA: TGTGCCAGCAGTTCCCCGGGCCGAGGGTACAATCAGCCCCAGCATTTT
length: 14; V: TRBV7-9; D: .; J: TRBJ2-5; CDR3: CASSSLGEQETQYF; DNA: TGTGCCAGCAGCTCCCTCGGGGAGCAAGAGACCCAGTACTTC
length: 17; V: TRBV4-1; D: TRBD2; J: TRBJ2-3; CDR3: CASSQGSGGISIDTQYF; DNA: TGCGCCAGCAGCCAAGGCTCCGGGGGGATCAGTATAGATACGCAGTATTTT
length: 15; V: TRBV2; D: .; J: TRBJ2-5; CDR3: CASSEEAGVGETQYF; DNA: TGTGCCAGCAGTGAAGAGGCAGGGGTGGGGGAGACCCAGTACTTC
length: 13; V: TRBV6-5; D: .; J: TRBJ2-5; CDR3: CASSNTNQETQYF; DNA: TGTGCCAGCAGTAACACTAACCAAGAGACCCAGTACTTC
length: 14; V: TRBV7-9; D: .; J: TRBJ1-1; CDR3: CASSLVTGRTTAFF; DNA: TGTGCCAGCAGCTTAGTAACAGGGCGTACTACAGCTTTCTTT
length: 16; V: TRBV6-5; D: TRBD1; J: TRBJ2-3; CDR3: CASSSPGTGKADTQYF; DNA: TGTGCCAGCAGTTCCCCCGGGACAGGGAAGGCAGATACGCAGTATTTT
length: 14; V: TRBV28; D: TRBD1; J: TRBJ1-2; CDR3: CASRPGTGGHGYTF; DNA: TGTGCCAGCAGGCCCGGGACAGGGGGCCATGGCTACACCTTC
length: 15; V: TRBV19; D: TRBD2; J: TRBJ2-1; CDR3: CASSDPGLAVNEQFF; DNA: TGTGCCAGTAGTGACCCGGGACTAGCGGTAAATGAGCAGTTCTTC
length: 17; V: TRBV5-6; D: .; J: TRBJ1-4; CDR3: CASSLNVATPRGEKLFF; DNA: TGTGCCAGCAGCTTGAACGTAGCGACTCCCAGAGGTGAAAAACTGTTTTTT